This T cell receptor beta chain appears in the sequencing data of a study of T cell responses to AZD1222 COVID-19 vaccine. Generated by immunoSEQ multiplex PCR, the TCRdb table keeps only in-frame clones and is missing some. Counted here are under 70,000 clones, roughly 84% occurring once; the ten biggest clones make up about 20%. General study results and limits: Just a handful of AZD1222 recipients were seropositive at baseline.

The CDR3 is made up of 14 amino acids. The V and J ends lost 0 bases and 0 bases respectively, with 5 bases between them. Germline CDR1 is SGHRS and CDR2 is YFSETQ. About this clone itself: The antigen remains unidentified.

V is TRBV5-1 and J is TRBJ2-3, with unresolved D. Material: peripheral blood, obtained on day 0 of AZD1222 vaccination. The receptor was derived from an adult in good health. CDR3 amino acids: CASSLVPSTDTQYF. CDR3 DNA: TGCGCCAGCAGCTTGGTACCAAGCACAGATACGCAGTATTTT.